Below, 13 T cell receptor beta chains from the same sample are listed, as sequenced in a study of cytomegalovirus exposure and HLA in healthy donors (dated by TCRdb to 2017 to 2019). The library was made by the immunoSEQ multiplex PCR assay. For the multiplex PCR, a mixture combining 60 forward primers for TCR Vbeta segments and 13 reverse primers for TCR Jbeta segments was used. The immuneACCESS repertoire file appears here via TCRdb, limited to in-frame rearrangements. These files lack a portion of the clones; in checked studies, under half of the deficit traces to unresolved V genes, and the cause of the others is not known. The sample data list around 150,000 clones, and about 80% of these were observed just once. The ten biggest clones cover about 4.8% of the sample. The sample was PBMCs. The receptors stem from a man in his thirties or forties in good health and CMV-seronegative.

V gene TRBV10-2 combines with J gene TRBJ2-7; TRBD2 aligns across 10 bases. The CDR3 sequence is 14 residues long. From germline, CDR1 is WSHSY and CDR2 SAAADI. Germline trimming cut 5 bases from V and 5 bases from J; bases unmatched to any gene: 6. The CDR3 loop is CASSSSGRVHEQYF. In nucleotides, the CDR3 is TGCGCCAGCAGTTCTAGCGGGAGAGTCCACGAGCAGTACTTC.

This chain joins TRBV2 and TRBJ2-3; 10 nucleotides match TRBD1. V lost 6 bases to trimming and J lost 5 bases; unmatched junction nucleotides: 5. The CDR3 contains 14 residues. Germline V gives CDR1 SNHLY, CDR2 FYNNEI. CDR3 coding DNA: TGTGCCAGCAGGACCGGACAGGGGGTAGATACGCAGTATTTT. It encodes CASRTGQGVDTQYF.

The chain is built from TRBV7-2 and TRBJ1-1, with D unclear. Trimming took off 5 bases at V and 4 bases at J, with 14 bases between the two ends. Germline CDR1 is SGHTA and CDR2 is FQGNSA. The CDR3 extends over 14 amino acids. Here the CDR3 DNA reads TGTGCCAGCAGCCAACAGAGACCGGCCACTGAAGCTTTCTTT. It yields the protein CASSQQRPATEAFF.

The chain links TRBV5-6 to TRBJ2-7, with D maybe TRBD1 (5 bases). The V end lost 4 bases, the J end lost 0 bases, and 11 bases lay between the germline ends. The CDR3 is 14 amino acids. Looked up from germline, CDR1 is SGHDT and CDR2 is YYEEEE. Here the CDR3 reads CASSPLTGSYEQYF. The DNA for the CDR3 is TGTGCCAGCAGCCCGTTAACAGGCTCCTACGAGCAGTACTTC.

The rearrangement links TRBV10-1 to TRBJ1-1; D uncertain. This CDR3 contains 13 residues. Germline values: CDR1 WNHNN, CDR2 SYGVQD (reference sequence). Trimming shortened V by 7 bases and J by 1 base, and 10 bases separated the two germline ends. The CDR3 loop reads CASTADWNTEAFF. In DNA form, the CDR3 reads TGCGCCAGCACCGCGGACTGGAACACTGAAGCTTTCTTT.

CDR3 residues: CASTQGAQPQHF. For the CDR3, the DNA is TGTGCCAGCACCCAGGGGGCACAGCCCCAGCATTTT. The J gene is TRBJ1-5, the V gene TRBV6-6, with TRBD1 matching over 8 bases. Unmatched junction bases numbered 3, after V lost 7 bases and J lost 7 bases. Germline assignment: CDR1 MNHNY and CDR2 SVGAGI (reference sequence). The CDR3 is 12 residues long.

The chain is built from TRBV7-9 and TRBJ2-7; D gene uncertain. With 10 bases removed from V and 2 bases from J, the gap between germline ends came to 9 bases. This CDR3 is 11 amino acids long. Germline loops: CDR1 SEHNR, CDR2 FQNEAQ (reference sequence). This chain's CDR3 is CAIDFAYEQYF. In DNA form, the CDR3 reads TGTGCCATCGACTTCGCCTACGAGCAGTACTTC.

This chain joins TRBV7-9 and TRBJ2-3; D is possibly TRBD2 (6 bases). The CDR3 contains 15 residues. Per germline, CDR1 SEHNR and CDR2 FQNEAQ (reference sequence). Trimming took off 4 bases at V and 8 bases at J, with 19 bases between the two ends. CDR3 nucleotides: TGTGCCAGCAGCTCAGCCCGAGCCTTGGGAGGTACGCAGTATTTT. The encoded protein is CASSSARALGGTQYF.

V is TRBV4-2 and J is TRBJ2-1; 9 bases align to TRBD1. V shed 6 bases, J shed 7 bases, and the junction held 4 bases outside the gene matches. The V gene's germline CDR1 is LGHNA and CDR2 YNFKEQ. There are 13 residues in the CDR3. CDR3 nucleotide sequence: TGTGCCAGCAGAACGACAGGGGGGAATGAGCAGTTCTTC. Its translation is CASRTTGGNEQFF.

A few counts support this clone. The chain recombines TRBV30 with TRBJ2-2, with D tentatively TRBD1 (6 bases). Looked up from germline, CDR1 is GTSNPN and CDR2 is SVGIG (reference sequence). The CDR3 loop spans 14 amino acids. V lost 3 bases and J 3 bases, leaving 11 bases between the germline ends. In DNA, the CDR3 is TGTGCCTGGAGCCCCGGACAGTACACCGGGGAGCTGTTTTTT. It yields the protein CAWSPGQYTGELFF.

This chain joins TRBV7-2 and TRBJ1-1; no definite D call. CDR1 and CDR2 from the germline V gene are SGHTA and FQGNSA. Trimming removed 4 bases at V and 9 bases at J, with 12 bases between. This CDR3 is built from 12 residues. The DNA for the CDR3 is TGTGCCAGCAGCTCTACTTCGACAAAAGCTTTCTTT. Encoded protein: CASSSTSTKAFF.

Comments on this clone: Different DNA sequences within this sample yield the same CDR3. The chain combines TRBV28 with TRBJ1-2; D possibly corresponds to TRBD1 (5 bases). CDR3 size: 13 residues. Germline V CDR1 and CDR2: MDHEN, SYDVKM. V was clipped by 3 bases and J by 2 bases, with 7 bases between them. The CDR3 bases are TGTGCCAGCAGTTTGCCAGGGAACTATGGCTACACCTTC. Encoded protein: CASSLPGNYGYTF.

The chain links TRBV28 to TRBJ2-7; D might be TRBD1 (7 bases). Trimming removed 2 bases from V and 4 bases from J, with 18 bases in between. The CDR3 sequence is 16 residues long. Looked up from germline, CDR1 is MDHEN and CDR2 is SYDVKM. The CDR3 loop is CASSLPAGGGAYEQYF. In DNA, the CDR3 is TGTGCCAGCAGTTTACCCGCCGGAGGGGGCGCGTACGAGCAGTACTTC.